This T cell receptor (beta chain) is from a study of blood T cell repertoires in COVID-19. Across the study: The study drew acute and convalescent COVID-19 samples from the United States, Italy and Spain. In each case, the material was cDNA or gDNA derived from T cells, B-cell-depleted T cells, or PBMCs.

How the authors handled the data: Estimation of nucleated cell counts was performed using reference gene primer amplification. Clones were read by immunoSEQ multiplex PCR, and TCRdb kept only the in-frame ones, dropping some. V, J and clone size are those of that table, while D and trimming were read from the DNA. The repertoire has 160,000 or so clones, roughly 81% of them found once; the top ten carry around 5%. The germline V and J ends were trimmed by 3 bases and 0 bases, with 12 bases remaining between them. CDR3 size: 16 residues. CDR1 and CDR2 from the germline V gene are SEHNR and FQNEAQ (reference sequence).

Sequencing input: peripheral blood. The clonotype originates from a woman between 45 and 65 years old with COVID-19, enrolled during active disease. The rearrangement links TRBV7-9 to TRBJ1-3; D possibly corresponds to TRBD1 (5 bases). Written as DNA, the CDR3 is TGTGCCAGCAGCTTTGACAGTGTCAGCTCTGGAAACACCATATATTTT. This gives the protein CASSFDSVSSGNTIYF.